Below, 11 T cell receptor beta chains from the same sample are listed, as sequenced in a study of technical replicates of blood from several donors. TCRdb's copy holds only in-frame clones and misses some; the assay was immunoSEQ multiplex PCR. The table includes roughly 56,000 clones, around 87% detected once. The sequencing sample was made of PBMCs. These receptors were taken from a human donor in good health. Some clones in this sample may be carry-over from other donors' samples.

The genes are TRBV4-3 and TRBJ1-2; TRBD1 is a possible D gene (6 bases). V lost 0 bases to trimming and J lost 7 bases, with 9 bases between them. CDR1 and CDR2 (germline): LGHNA, YSLEER. The CDR3 loop spans 13 amino acids. In DNA form, the CDR3 reads TGCGCCAGCAGCCAAGAACCAGGGGTTGGCTACACCTTC. It yields the protein CASSQEPGVGYTF.

This chain connects TRBV12-5 to TRBJ2-2; tentative D call: TRBD2 (5 bases). The CDR3 is made up of 15 amino acids. V was clipped by 5 bases and J by 3 bases, with 13 bases between them. The V gene's germline CDR1 is LGHNT and CDR2 FRNRAP. The CDR3 coding sequence is TGTGCTAGTGGTCCCGCCAGGACTTACACCGGGGAGCTGTTTTTT. Encoded protein: CASGPARTYTGELFF.

The rearrangement links TRBV12-5 to TRBJ1-5, with 12 bases that match TRBD1. After removal of 5 bases from V and 5 bases from J, the junction contained 4 bases not matched to a gene. Germline CDR1 and CDR2: LGHNT and FRNRAP. There are 15 residues in the CDR3. The CDR3 is CASGAGTGGHQPQHF. For the CDR3, the DNA is TGTGCTAGTGGTGCCGGGACAGGGGGCCATCAGCCCCAGCATTTT.

The rearrangement joins TRBV7-2 to TRBJ1-2, with D tentatively TRBD1 (5 bases). This CDR3 has 15 amino acids. Germline CDR1 and CDR2: SGHTA and FQGNSA. With 3 bases removed from V and 0 bases from J, the gap between germline ends came to 11 bases. CDR3 region: CASSLWTTSNYGYTF. The CDR3 DNA follows: TGTGCCAGCAGCTTGTGGACAACCTCTAACTATGGCTACACCTTC.

This chain connects TRBV7-2 to TRBJ2-2; the match to TRBD2 covers 10 bases. Germline CDR1 and CDR2: SGHTA and FQGNSA. This CDR3 comprises 18 residues. After removal of 6 bases from V and 0 bases from J, the junction contained 10 bases not matched to a gene. The CDR3 nucleotides are TGTGCCAGCAGTCGAGTAGCGGGGGGCGGCGCGAACACCGGGGAGCTGTTTTTT. Protein product: CASSRVAGGGANTGELFF.

The J gene is TRBJ2-7, the V gene TRBV4-1; TRBD1 aligns across 8 bases. Germline V gene data show CDR1 as MGHRA and CDR2 as YSYEKL. CDR3 length: 15 amino acids. J was trimmed by 9 bases and V by 2 bases; bases with no gene match: 12. The DNA for the CDR3 is TGCGCCAGCAGCCAATATTACGGACAGGGAGAAGTGCAGTACTTC. Its translation is CASSQYYGQGEVQYF.

The table lists this clone with a few counts. The chain couples TRBV2 to TRBJ2-7; D possibly corresponds to TRBD1 (5 bases). The CDR3 length is 14 residues. V was pared by 1 base and J by 6 bases, with 13 bases between. Germline V CDR1 and CDR2: SNHLY, FYNNEI. The CDR3 loop reads CASSEGGARSEQYF. The CDR3 DNA reads TGTGCCAGCAGTGAAGGGGGCGCTCGCAGCGAGCAGTACTTC.

The chain couples TRBV20-1 to TRBJ2-3; D is uncertain. The CDR3 is 11 amino acids. Looked up from germline, CDR1 is DFQATT and CDR2 is SNEGSKA (reference sequence). The V and J ends lost 3 bases and 6 bases respectively, with 7 bases between them. The CDR3 coding sequence is TGCAGTGCTAGGCCCAGGGATACGCAGTATTTT. This sequence encodes CSARPRDTQYF.

The chain is built from TRBV12-5 and TRBJ1-6, with TRBD1 matching over 10 bases. The germline V gene has CDR1 LGHNT and CDR2 FRNRAP. The CDR3 totals 16 residues. With 8 bases clipped from V and 4 bases from J, the junction kept 8 bases outside the gene matches. Here the CDR3 reads CASYNGQGGYNSPLHF. CDR3 coding DNA: TGTGCTAGTTATAACGGACAGGGGGGGTATAATTCACCCCTCCACTTT.

The chain is built from TRBV6-5 and TRBJ1-6; 8 bases align to TRBD1. This CDR3 has 14 amino acids. V lost 6 bases and J lost 9; bases outside the gene matches: 7. In germline, CDR1 is MNHEY, CDR2 SVGAGI. The CDR3, as DNA: TGTGCCAGCAGCCTGGACAGGGCGAGTTCACCCCTCCACTTT. Protein sequence: CASSLDRASSPLHF.

This clone was observed once. J is TRBJ1-1 and V is TRBV7-2; no reliable D call. Germline CDR1 is SGHTA and CDR2 is FQGNSA. V was cut by 1 base and J by 8 bases, with 8 bases left in between. The CDR3 runs 12 residues. CDR3 amino acids: CASSLERREAFF. In nucleotides, the CDR3 is TGTGCCAGCAGCTTAGAAAGGAGAGAAGCTTTCTTT.